This TCR beta chain is from a study of T cells in Graves' hyperthyroidism and ophthalmopathy. Overall study context: Before any treatment, at initial diagnosis, peripheral blood was collected.

What was amplified from RNA transcripts were TCR beta CDR3 regions. First-round RT-PCR of the TCR CDR3 relied on the HTBI primer set. TCRdb itself ran the multiplex PCR reads through MiXCR, one entry per CDR3 protein. This sample has approximately 610,000 distinct CDR3 sequences, with approximately 15% found just once. The CDR3 spans 15 residues. Trimming removed 4 bases from V and 5 bases from J; junction bases left unmatched: 12. CDR1 is SQVTM and CDR2 is ANQGSEA in the germline V gene. This clonotype was seen ten or more times. Patients were excluded because of uncontrolled infection, other autoimmune disease, pregnancy or lactation. Clinical symptoms, serum thyroxine and TRAb, thyroid ultrasound and orbital computed tomography together formed the diagnostic basis.

This TCR came from a woman in her 40s with Graves' ophthalmopathy. The chain joins TRBV29-1 to TRBJ2-5, with 8 bases aligning to TRBD2. The source material was blood. The chain's CDR3 is CSVAPTSGLFETQYF. In nucleotides, the CDR3 is TGCAGCGTTGCACCAACTAGCGGACTCTTTGAGACCCAGTACTTC.